This entry concerns a single TCR beta chain. As processed by the authors: The authors estimated nucleated cell counts from reference gene primer amplification. Data came from immunoSEQ multiplex PCR; TCRdb stores just in-frame clones and leaves some out. Clone size and V and J calls were adopted from that table, with D and trimming inferred from the DNA. The table shows 150,000 or so clones, with roughly 84% occurring only once. The sample comes from a study of blood T cell repertoires in COVID-19. Participant-reported clinical history was the basis for cohort assignment. CDR3 length: 16 residues. V was clipped by 3 bases and J by 2 bases; unmatched bases: 7. Germline V gene data show CDR1 as LNHDA and CDR2 as SQIVND (reference sequence).

The receptor was isolated from a man aged 55 to 70 who had recovered from COVID-19. What was sequenced was PBMCs or T cells enriched from blood (not recorded which). The chain links TRBV19 to TRBJ2-5; 9 nucleotides agree with TRBD2. The CDR3 protein is CASSINSGGYQETQYF. CDR3 nucleotide sequence: TGTGCCAGTAGTATTAATAGCGGGGGCTATCAAGAGACCCAGTACTTC.